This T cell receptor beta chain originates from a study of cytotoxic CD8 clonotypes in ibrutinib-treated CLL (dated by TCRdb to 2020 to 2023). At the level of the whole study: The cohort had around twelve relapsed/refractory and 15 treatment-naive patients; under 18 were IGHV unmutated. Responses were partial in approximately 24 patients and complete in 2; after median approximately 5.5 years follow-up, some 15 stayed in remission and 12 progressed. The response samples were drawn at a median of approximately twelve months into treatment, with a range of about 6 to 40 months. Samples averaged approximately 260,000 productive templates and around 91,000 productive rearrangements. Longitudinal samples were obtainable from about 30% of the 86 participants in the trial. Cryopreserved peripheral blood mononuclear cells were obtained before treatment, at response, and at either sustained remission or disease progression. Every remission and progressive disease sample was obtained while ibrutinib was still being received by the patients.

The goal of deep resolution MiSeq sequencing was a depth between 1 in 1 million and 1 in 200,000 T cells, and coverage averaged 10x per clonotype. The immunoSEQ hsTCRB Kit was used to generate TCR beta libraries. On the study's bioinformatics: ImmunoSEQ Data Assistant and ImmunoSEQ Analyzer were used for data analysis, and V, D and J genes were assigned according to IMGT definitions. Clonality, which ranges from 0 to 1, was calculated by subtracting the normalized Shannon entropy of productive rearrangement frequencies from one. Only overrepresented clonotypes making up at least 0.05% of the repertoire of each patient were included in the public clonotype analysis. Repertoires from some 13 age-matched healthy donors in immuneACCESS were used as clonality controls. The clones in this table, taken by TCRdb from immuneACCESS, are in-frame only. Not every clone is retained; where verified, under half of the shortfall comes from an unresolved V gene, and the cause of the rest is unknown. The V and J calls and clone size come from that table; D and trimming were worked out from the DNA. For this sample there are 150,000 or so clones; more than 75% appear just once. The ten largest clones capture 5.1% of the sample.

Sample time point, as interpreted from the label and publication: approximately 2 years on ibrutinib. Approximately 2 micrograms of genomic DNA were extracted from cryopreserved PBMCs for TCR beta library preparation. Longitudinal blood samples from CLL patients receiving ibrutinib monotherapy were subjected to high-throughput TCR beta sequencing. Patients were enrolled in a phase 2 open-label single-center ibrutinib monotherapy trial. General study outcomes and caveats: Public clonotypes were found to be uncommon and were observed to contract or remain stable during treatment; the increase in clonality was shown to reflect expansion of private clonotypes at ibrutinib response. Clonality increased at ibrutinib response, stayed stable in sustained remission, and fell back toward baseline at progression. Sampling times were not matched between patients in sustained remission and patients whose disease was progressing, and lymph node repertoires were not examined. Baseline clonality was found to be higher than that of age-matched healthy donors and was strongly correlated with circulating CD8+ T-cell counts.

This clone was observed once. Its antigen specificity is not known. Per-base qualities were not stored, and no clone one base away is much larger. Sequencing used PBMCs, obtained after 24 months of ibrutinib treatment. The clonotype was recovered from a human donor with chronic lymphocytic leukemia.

Here is the DNA: TGCGCCAGCAGCTTGGCCGACAGGCGGTCCTACGAGCAGTACTTC. Translated, this gives CASSLADRRSYEQYF. The chain is encoded by TRBV5-1 joined to TRBJ2-7; possibly the D gene is TRBD1, per 6 matching bases. Relative to germline, V is 0 bases shorter and J is 1 base shorter, with 11 bases between their ends. The CDR3 holds 15 amino acids from the cysteine to the phenylalanine. The entry retains the CDR3 DNA only, 45 bases that are in frame from base 1. As encoded in the germline V gene, CDR1 is SGHRS while CDR2 is YFSETQ.